The clone carrying this TCR beta chain is a singleton in its sample. The target antigen is unknown. These data belong to a study of CD8 T cells in Susac syndrome. Study outcomes and limitations: It was acknowledged in the study that its TCR sequencing and HLA analysis involved a relatively small number of individuals.

A quantity of roughly 0.5 to 1 ug RNA underwent reverse transcription using random hexamers. Multiplex PCR with immunoSEQ amplified the TCR beta CDR3 across 54 Vbeta and 13 Jbeta. TCRdb itself ran the immunoSEQ multiplex PCR reads through MiXCR, one entry per CDR3 protein. The table includes some 450,000 distinct CDR3 sequences, around 83% detected once. TCR beta sequences were obtained from blood CD8+ and CD4+ T cells. The multiple sclerosis control group comprised treatment-naive patients with stable or active relapsing-remitting disease. Sequenced: CD8+ T cells from PBMCs. The sequence was collected from a human donor with multiple sclerosis.

The CDR3 loop reads CASSLAIGQGGITDTQYF. The DNA of the CDR3 is TGTGCCAGCAGCTTAGCGATAGGACAGGGCGGGATAACAGATACGCAGTATTTT. V and J are TRBV7-6 and TRBJ2-3; 8 bases map to TRBD1. V trimming: 0 bases; J trimming: 3 bases; junction bases outside the gene matches: 11. The CDR3 runs to 18 residues. The germline V gene has CDR1 SGHVS and CDR2 FNYEAQ. Variable domain in full (rest from reference TRBV7-6 and TRBJ2-3): GAGVSQSPRYKVTKRGQDVALRCDPISGHVSLYWYRQALGQGPEFLTYFNYEAQQDKSGLPNDRFSAERPEGSISTLTIQRTEQRDSAMYRCASSLAIGQGGITDTQYFGPGTRLTVL.